The clone carrying this T cell receptor beta chain was seen a few times. Using immunoSEQ multiplex PCR, the repertoire was profiled, and TCRdb retains in-frame clones only, with some absent. The sample holds over 70,000 clones, roughly 85% seen once. This specimen comes from a study of blood T cell repertoires in COVID-19. Overall study: From the United States, Italy and Spain came samples of acute and convalescent COVID-19.

Germline V lookup: CDR1 SGHVS, CDR2 FNYEAQ. V lost 1 base to trimming and J lost 5 bases; unmatched junction nucleotides: 0. The CDR3 extends over 15 amino acids. The origin of this receptor is a man in his sixties with COVID-19, enrolled during active disease. Sequencing used peripheral blood. This rearrangement joins TRBV7-6 to TRBJ2-3, with 13 bases lining up with TRBD2. The CDR3 coding sequence is TGTGCCAGCAGCTTAGGGACTAGCGGGGGAGATACGCAGTATTTT. Residues: CASSLGTSGGDTQYF.